This T cell receptor (beta chain) was captured by sequencing in a study of vaccination effects on CD4 cells after COVID-19. Looking at the study overall: It was two doses of either the BNT162b2 or mRNA-1273 vaccine that participants received.

Antigen-specific CD4+ T cells were expanded (with viral peptide pools) by the ViraFEST assay ahead of sequencing. Culture proceeded for more than 8 days, and CD4+ T cells were then isolated. Nucleocapsid antibodies were negative in the vaccine recipients, who had never had SARS-CoV-2 infection. Both day 3 and day 7 saw half the medium replaced with IL-2 medium. The germline V gene has CDR1 MNHEY and CDR2 SMNVEV (reference sequence). The CDR3 length is 15 residues. V was pared by 3 bases and J by 2 bases, with 13 bases between. Study-wide findings and caveats: Both infection-induced and vaccine-induced clones contracted markedly at late post-vaccination timepoints.

This clone rates as medium-sized. Its matching antigen is unknown. Assay used: immunoSEQ multiplex PCR; TCRdb lists only in-frame clones, some missing. The table includes fewer than 14,000 clones, about three quarters detected once. The material sequenced was CD4+ T cells from PBMCs cultured with HCoV-229E spike peptides, taken before COVID-19 vaccination. The sequence came from a human donor who received a COVID-19 vaccine. This chain links TRBV27 with TRBJ2-5; perhaps TRBD2 as D (6 bases). CDR3: CASSFVAGGQETQYF. In DNA form, the CDR3 reads TGTGCCAGCAGTTTTGTTGCTGGGGGGCAAGAGACCCAGTACTTC.